The sequence of this T cell receptor (beta chain) was determined in a study of OX40 agonist ivuxolimab in advanced cancers. TCRdb's copy holds only in-frame clones and misses some; the assay was immunoSEQ multiplex PCR. The sample lists about 6,700 clones; around 93% were seen once. V was cut by 2 bases and J by 8 bases, with 15 bases left in between. Germline values: CDR1 GTSNPN, CDR2 SVGIG (reference sequence). The CDR3 is 13 residues long. This chain uses TRBV30 with TRBJ1-2; D is unresolved. The TCR comes from an adult with an advanced solid tumor such as melanoma, head and neck, liver or kidney cancer. Sequences were derived from CD4+ or CD8+ T cells sorted from blood, sampled in a trial of the OX40 agonist ivuxolimab. CDR3 residues: CAWSPDGVGGYTF. The CDR3 DNA follows: TGTGCCTGGAGTCCGGACGGCGTAGGGGGCTACACCTTC.